The rows below give T cell receptor beta chains drawn from one sample of a study of blood T cell repertoires in COVID-19. This table comes from immunoSEQ multiplex PCR, and its TCRdb copy is limited to in-frame clones, with some not included. Of 200,000 or so clones listed, roughly 80% are singletons. Input material: peripheral blood. All receptors come from a human donor in a cohort sampled during active COVID-19. Both conserved end residues are part of each CDR3. Fields, in order: V gene, J gene, D gene, clone size, CDR3 protein, CDR3 DNA. The D gene is left open where the match is weak. Clone size, where shown, is once, few, many, or a class for clones that have expanded.

TRBV18	TRBJ1-4	.	.	CASSPPGLSKLFF	TGTGCCAGCTCACCACCCGGACTGTCAAAACTGTTTTTT
TRBV27	TRBJ2-7	.	.	CAGSLGVGVYYEQYF	TGTGCCGGCAGTTTAGGAGTAGGGGTTTACTACGAGCAGTACTTC
TRBV5-1	TRBJ2-7	TRBD1	.	CASSLAGGTGKYEQYF	TGCGCCAGCAGCTTGGCCGGAGGGACAGGAAAATACGAGCAGTACTTC
TRBV27	TRBJ1-2	.	.	CASSQRGGYGYTF	TGTGCCAGCAGTCAGAGAGGAGGCTATGGCTACACCTTC
TRBV6-6	TRBJ1-6	.	.	CASTKGRGNSPLHF	TGTGCCAGCACCAAAGGAAGAGGGAATTCACCCCTCCACTTT
TRBV28	TRBJ1-5	.	.	CASRFYREDQPQHF	TGTGCCAGCAGGTTTTACAGGGAAGATCAGCCCCAGCATTTT
TRBV6-5	TRBJ1-2	.	.	CASSSPQGYGYTF	TGTGCCAGCAGTAGCCCCCAGGGCTATGGCTACACCTTC
TRBV2	TRBJ1-4	.	.	CASSLGTNEKLFF	TGTGCCAGCAGTCTCGGGACAAATGAAAAACTGTTTTTT
TRBV30	TRBJ2-2	.	.	CAWSLDSNGELFF	TGTGCCTGGAGTCTAGACAGTAACGGGGAGCTGTTTTTT
TRBV5-4	TRBJ2-7	.	.	CASSSGLSGAYEQYF	TGTGCCAGCAGCTCGGGATTGAGTGGGGCCTACGAGCAGTACTTC
TRBV29-1	TRBJ1-1	TRBD1	.	CSARTGGNTEAFF	TGCAGCGCTCGGACAGGGGGCAACACTGAAGCTTTCTTT
TRBV18	TRBJ1-2	TRBD1	.	CASSTGQGATYGYTF	TGTGCCAGCTCAACGGGACAGGGGGCGACCTATGGCTACACCTTC
TRBV2	TRBJ2-5	.	.	CASSEGEGSSETQYF	TGTGCCAGCAGTGAAGGTGAAGGGAGTTCAGAGACCCAGTACTTC
TRBV9	TRBJ2-2	.	.	CASSVSPSTGELFF	TGTGCCAGCAGCGTAAGTCCGAGTACCGGGGAGCTGTTTTTT
TRBV28	TRBJ2-1	.	.	CATWETNYNEQFF	TGTGCTACGTGGGAGACCAACTACAATGAGCAGTTCTTC
TRBV27	TRBJ2-2	.	.	CASSYRYTGELFF	TGTGCCAGCAGTTACAGGTACACCGGGGAGCTGTTTTTT
TRBV7-9	TRBJ1-3	TRBD1	.	CASSFWDSSGNTIYF	TGTGCCAGCAGCTTTTGGGACAGCTCTGGAAACACCATATATTTT
TRBV2	TRBJ1-4	.	.	CASRWEGVEKLFF	TGTGCCAGCAGGTGGGAGGGAGTTGAAAAACTGTTTTTT
TRBV7-2	TRBJ2-7	.	.	CASSLNPRPELTQQYF	TGTGCCAGCAGCTTAAACCCCCGACCCGAACTGACTCAGCAGTACTTC
TRBV18	TRBJ2-2	.	once	CASSLQGAGELFF	TGTGCCAGCTCACTACAGGGAGCCGGGGAGCTGTTTTTT
TRBV27	TRBJ1-2	TRBD1	.	CASSFLPRGDLNYGYTF	TGTGCCAGCAGTTTTCTACCCAGGGGGGACCTGAACTATGGCTACACCTTC
TRBV6-5	TRBJ1-2	TRBD1	.	CASSQPGQGGSYTF	TGTGCCAGCAGTCAACCGGGACAGGGTGGATCGTACACCTTC
TRBV28	TRBJ2-2	.	.	CASSDTSNTGELFF	TGTGCCAGCAGTGACACTTCGAACACCGGGGAGCTGTTTTTT
TRBV5-5	TRBJ2-5	TRBD2	.	CASRREVQETQYF	TGTGCCAGCAGGCGGGAGGTCCAAGAGACCCAGTACTTC
TRBV19	TRBJ2-7	.	.	CASSKFGYEQYF	TGTGCCAGTAGTAAGTTCGGCTACGAGCAGTACTTC
TRBV6-2/TRBV6-3	TRBJ2-3	TRBD2	.	CASSYGGLATTDTQYF	TGTGCCAGCAGTTACGGCGGACTAGCGACCACAGATACGCAGTATTTT
TRBV6-6	TRBJ1-3	.	.	CASSYEGMGHTIYF	TGTGCCAGCAGTTACGAGGGTATGGGCCACACCATATATTTT
TRBV4-2	TRBJ2-2	.	once	CASSQDSRTGELFF	TGTGCCAGCAGCCAAGACAGTCGCACCGGGGAGCTGTTTTTT
TRBV28	TRBJ1-3	TRBD1	once	CASSRGLGRGDSGNTIYF	TGTGCCAGCAGCAGGGGGCTCGGCCGGGGCGACTCTGGAAACACCATATATTTT
TRBV3-1/TRBV3-2	TRBJ2-7	.	.	CASSQDGEAEQYF	TGTGCCAGCAGCCAAGATGGTGAGGCCGAGCAGTACTTC
TRBV2	TRBJ2-5	.	.	CASSGTGILSPETQYF	TGTGCCAGCAGTGGGACTGGGATTCTATCCCCCGAGACCCAGTACTTC
TRBV9	TRBJ2-2	TRBD1	once	CASSANRGHTGELFF	TGTGCCAGCAGCGCGAACAGGGGGCACACCGGGGAGCTGTTTTTT
TRBV4-2	TRBJ2-3	.	.	CASSQDFQGIGTDTQYF	TGTGCCAGCAGCCAAGATTTTCAGGGGATAGGCACAGATACGCAGTATTTT
TRBV24-1	TRBJ2-3	.	.	CATGAYGESDTQYF	TGTGCCACCGGTGCTTATGGGGAGTCAGATACGCAGTATTTT
TRBV19	TRBJ1-1	TRBD1	.	CASSIATGALYTEAFF	TGTGCCAGTAGTATAGCGACAGGGGCTCTGTACACTGAAGCTTTCTTT
TRBV19	TRBJ1-5	TRBD1	once	CASTKSGGYQPQHF	TGTGCCAGTACCAAGTCAGGGGGATATCAGCCCCAGCATTTT
TRBV10-3	TRBJ2-3	TRBD1	.	CATSTGQGTDTQYF	TGTGCCACCTCGACAGGGCAGGGCACAGATACGCAGTATTTT
TRBV3-1/TRBV3-2	TRBJ2-7	TRBD2	.	CASSRGQSGRAEQYF	TGTGCCAGCAGCCGCGGACAGAGCGGGAGGGCCGAGCAGTACTTC
TRBV7-8	TRBJ2-1	TRBD1	.	CASSLLTGSSYNEQFF	TGTGCCAGCAGCTTATTGACAGGGAGCTCCTACAATGAGCAGTTCTTC
TRBV11-3	TRBJ2-7	TRBD1	.	CASSRTGTGGEQYF	TGTGCCAGCAGTCGTACCGGGACAGGGGGAGAGCAGTACTTC
TRBV6-5	TRBJ1-1	.	.	CASSTRIEAFF	TGTGCCAGCAGTACCAGAATAGAAGCTTTCTTT
TRBV5-6	TRBJ1-2	TRBD1	.	CASSLAQGAYGYTF	TGTGCCAGCAGCTTGGCCCAGGGGGCCTATGGCTACACCTTC
TRBV28	TRBJ2-2	.	.	CASSFGGPTGELFF	TGTGCCAGCAGTTTCGGGGGGCCCACCGGGGAGCTGTTTTTT
TRBV11-2	TRBJ2-5	TRBD2	.	CASSLGRGGLLETQYF	TGTGCCAGCAGCTTAGGGCGGGGGGGCCTTTTGGAGACCCAGTACTTC
TRBV27	TRBJ2-5	.	.	CASRPLGRETQYF	TGTGCCAGCAGACCACTAGGGAGAGAGACCCAGTACTTC
TRBV7-2	TRBJ2-1	TRBD2	.	CASSLVVLAGGFNEQFF	TGTGCCAGCAGCTTAGTCGTCCTAGCGGGAGGTTTCAATGAGCAGTTCTTC
TRBV7-9	TRBJ2-2	.	.	CASSKYRVTDGELFF	TGTGCCAGCAGCAAGTACAGGGTCACGGACGGGGAGCTGTTTTTT
TRBV7-8	TRBJ2-2	.	once	CASSLRGNTGELFF	TGTGCCAGCAGCTTAAGGGGGAACACCGGGGAGCTGTTTTTT
TRBV7-2	TRBJ1-2	TRBD1	.	CASSLGQVYGYTF	TGTGCCAGCAGCTTGGGACAGGTCTATGGCTACACCTTC
TRBV7-9	TRBJ1-2	.	.	CASSGPHRGLDGYTF	TGTGCCAGCAGCGGGCCTCACCGGGGTTTGGATGGCTACACCTTC
TRBV7-2	TRBJ2-5	TRBD1	.	CASSMTGGQETQYF	TGTGCCAGCAGCATGACAGGGGGGCAAGAGACCCAGTACTTC
TRBV13	TRBJ2-6	TRBD2	.	CASSPISGRALSGANVLTF	TGTGCCAGCAGCCCAATTAGCGGGAGGGCCCTCTCTGGGGCCAACGTCCTGACTTTC
TRBV11-2	TRBJ2-2	.	.	CASSFGRNTGELFF	TGTGCCAGCAGCTTCGGGAGAAACACCGGGGAGCTGTTTTTT
TRBV14	TRBJ2-5	TRBD2	.	CASSHLAGLETQYF	TGTGCCAGCAGCCACCTAGCGGGGCTAGAGACCCAGTACTTC
TRBV5-4	TRBJ1-4	.	many	CASSFEGTGNEKLFF	TGTGCCAGCAGCTTTGAAGGAACAGGGAATGAAAAACTGTTTTTT
TRBV18	TRBJ2-7	TRBD2	.	CASSRAGDEQYF	TGTGCCAGCTCACGAGCGGGGGACGAGCAGTACTTC
TRBV6-6	TRBJ1-6	.	.	CASRTEVTPLHF	TGTGCCAGCAGGACCGAGGTTACACCCCTCCACTTT